This entry lists 15 T cell receptor beta chains sequenced from one sample in a study of blood T cell repertoires in COVID-19. Method: immunoSEQ multiplex PCR; TCRdb's copy keeps in-frame clones and lacks some. This sample yields approximately 73,000 clones, of which about 80% are seen a single time; 0.83% belongs to the top ten. The specimen sequenced was peripheral blood. These receptors all stem from a woman in her sixties or seventies with acute or convalescent COVID-19.

V gene TRBV5-6 combines with J gene TRBJ2-2, with TRBD2 identical over 11 bases. Trimming cost V 4 bases and J 1 base; bases outside gene matches: 6. The CDR3 spans 17 residues. The germline CDR1 and CDR2 sequences are SGHDT and YYEEEE. CDR3 protein: CASSTLLAGGNTGELFF. The CDR3 coding sequence is TGTGCCAGCAGCACCCTTCTAGCGGGAGGGAACACCGGGGAGCTGTTTTTT.

The chain combines TRBV5-3 with TRBJ2-7; no definite D call. Being an ORF, TRBV5-3 has a function that is uncertain. V was pared by 9 bases and J by 0 bases, with 19 bases between. This CDR3 has 15 residues. CDR3 sequence (DNA): TGTGCCACTTTCCGGTGGGCAAGAAGCTCCTACGAGCAGTACTTC. Its translation: CATFRWARSSYEQYF.

The rearrangement uses TRBV10-3 and TRBJ1-3; maybe TRBD1 (5 bases). The V end was cut by 10 bases, the J end by 0 bases, with 10 bases between. This CDR3 is 13 amino acids long. Germline CDR1 reads ENHRY; CDR2 reads SYGVKD. The CDR3 here is CASQDNSGNTIYF. The CDR3 nucleotides read TGTGCCAGCCAGGACAACTCTGGAAACACCATATATTTT.

The chain is built from TRBV5-1 and TRBJ1-6, with D maybe TRBD1 (6 bases). The length of the CDR3 is 15 residues. The germline V gene encodes CDR1 SGHRS and CDR2 YFSETQ. The V and J ends lost 2 bases and 5 bases respectively, with 11 bases between them. CDR3 sequence reads: CASSLGTPDNSPLHF. CDR3 DNA: TGCGCCAGCAGCTTAGGGACACCCGATAATTCACCCCTCCACTTT.

V gene TRBV7-6 combines with J gene TRBJ1-1, with D possibly being TRBD1 (6 bases). V dropped 5 bases and J dropped 2 bases, with 15 bases sitting between them. Germline assignment: CDR1 SGHVS and CDR2 FNYEAQ. The CDR3 totals 15 residues. CDR3 region: CASSPGQSANTEAFF. CDR3 sequence (DNA): TGTGCCAGCAGCCCGGGACAATCGGCAAACACTGAAGCTTTCTTT.

V is TRBV27 and J is TRBJ2-4; perhaps TRBD2 as D (5 bases). CDR1 and CDR2 from the germline V gene are MNHEY and SMNVEV (reference sequence). The V and J ends lost 4 bases and 0 bases respectively, with 16 bases between them. This CDR3 has 17 residues. The CDR3 coding sequence is TGTGCCAGCAGTTGGCTGGGGAGCCCTAAAGCCAAAAACATTCAGTACTTC. Translation gives CASSWLGSPKAKNIQYF.

This clone appeared many times. The CDR3 nucleotides are TGTGCCAGCAGCTCCCACCCAGATTCCACAGATACGCAGTATTTT. Protein: CASSSHPDSTDTQYF. The chain combines TRBV11-2 with TRBJ2-3, with D uncertain. CDR3 size: 15 residues. The germline V gene encodes CDR1 SGHAT and CDR2 FQNNGV. Trimming removed 4 bases from V and 2 bases from J, with 13 bases in between.

The chain employs TRBV27 and TRBJ1-3; possible D gene TRBD1, 6 bases. The CDR3 extends over 13 amino acids. The germline V gene has CDR1 MNHEY and CDR2 SMNVEV (reference sequence). Trimming took 10 bases from V and 4 from J, leaving 14 bases between them. The CDR3 coding sequence is TGTGCCACCCGGACAGCCTCAGGAAACACCATATATTTT. Encoded protein: CATRTASGNTIYF.

The chain employs TRBV5-1 and TRBJ2-5; 7 bases are shared with TRBD1. This CDR3 has 15 residues. Germline loops: CDR1 SGHRS, CDR2 YFSETQ. Trimming at V came to 3 bases and at J to 5 bases, leaving 10 bases not matched to a gene. The DNA of the CDR3 is TGCGCCAGCAGCTCCTATGGGACAGCGCAGGAGACCCAGTACTTC. This translates into CASSSYGTAQETQYF.

The CDR3 reads CASSLALRDTQYF. DNA of the CDR3: TGTGCCAGCAGCTTAGCGCTGCGAGATACGCAGTATTTT. The chain uses TRBV7-2 and TRBJ2-3, with D unclear. The CDR3 spans 13 residues. CDR1 and CDR2 from the germline V gene are SGHTA and FQGNSA. The V and J ends lost 0 bases and 5 bases respectively, with 6 bases between them.

V gene TRBV11-3 combines with J gene TRBJ2-1; D remains unclear. This CDR3 is built from 13 residues. CDR1 SGHNT and CDR2 YENEEA come from the germline V gene. Between the trimmed V and J ends, which lost 1 base and 4 bases, there was a span of 5 bases. The CDR3 sequence: CASSLAGYNEQFF. CDR3 DNA sequence: TGTGCCAGCAGCTTAGCGGGTTACAATGAGCAGTTCTTC.

The rearrangement joins TRBV10-2 to TRBJ1-4, with no clear D. CDR3 size: 13 residues. The germline V and J ends were trimmed by 8 bases and 7 bases, with 14 bases remaining between them. Germline CDR1 WSHSY, CDR2 SAAADI. In DNA form, the CDR3 reads TGCGCCAGCTCTCTAGGGAGTGGTGAAAAACTGTTTTTT. Translation gives CASSLGSGEKLFF.

This rearrangement joins TRBV5-1 to TRBJ2-2, with TRBD2 identical over 9 bases. V gave up 4 bases and J gave up 1 base; unmatched junction bases: 5. Germline CDR1 reads SGHRS; CDR2 reads YFSETQ. This CDR3 contains 16 residues. Here the CDR3 DNA reads TGCGCCAGCAGCACCCGAGCGGGAGGGAACACCGGGGAGCTGTTTTTT. Translated: CASSTRAGGNTGELFF.

The chain recombines TRBV4-3 with TRBJ2-1, with D possibly being TRBD2 (6 bases). Trimming pared 2 bases from V and 10 bases from J, leaving 15 bases between. The CDR3 is 14 residues long. Germline V gene lookup returns CDR1 LGHNA and CDR2 YSLEER. The CDR3 DNA reads as TGCGCCAGCAGCCAATTCCTAGCGTCAGGCGAGCAGTTCTTC. Its translation is CASSQFLASGEQFF.

The chain employs TRBV3-1 (or the pseudogene TRBV3-2) and TRBJ2-3; D is uncertain. Germline V gene data show CDR1 as LGHDT and CDR2 as YNNKEL (reference sequence). The CDR3 is 14 amino acids. Trimming removed 3 bases from V and 2 bases from J, with 9 bases in between. The CDR3 reads CASSHSAFTDTQYF. As DNA, the CDR3 is TGTGCCAGCAGCCACAGTGCTTTCACAGATACGCAGTATTTT.